The 4 T cell receptor beta chains listed next were all sequenced from one sample in a study of long-term antiretroviral therapy in people with HIV. Researchers ran immunoSEQ v3.0 at survey level. Libraries were prepared by immunoSEQ multiplex PCR; TCRdb keeps only in-frame clonotypes and omits some of them. The table records some 31,000 clones, around 92% of them present only once. The source material was unsorted PBMCs, sampled 7.4 years after starting antiretroviral therapy. All receptors derive from a man aged 50-60 years with HIV.

CDR3 loop: CASRPTGQGGRDTQYF. CDR3 nucleotide sequence: TGTGCCAGCAGACCGACAGGTCAAGGAGGGAGAGATACGCAGTATTTT. The chain is built from TRBV7-2 and TRBJ2-3, with D perhaps given as TRBD1 or TRBD2 (6 bases each). Trimming removed 6 bases at V and 5 bases at J, with 21 bases between. This CDR3 has 16 amino acids. From germline, CDR1 is SGHTA and CDR2 FQGNSA. Full variable domain (rest looked up from reference TRBV7-2 and TRBJ2-3): GAGVSQSPSNKVTEKGKDVELRCDPISGHTALYWYRQSLGQGLEFLIYFQGNSAPDKSGLPSDRFSAERTGGSVSTLTIQRTQQEDSAVYLCASRPTGQGGRDTQYFGPGTRLTVL.

The chain joins TRBV5-1 to TRBJ1-6, with a weak D call TRBD1 (6 bases). The CDR3 spans 15 residues. V shed 4 bases and J shed 10 bases, with 18 bases lying between them. Germline V lookup: CDR1 SGHRS, CDR2 YFSETQ. The CDR3 is CASSPDRLGLSPLHF. The CDR3 nucleotides read TGCGCCAGCAGCCCGGACAGATTGGGTTTGTCACCCCTCCACTTT.

The chain is built from TRBV9 and TRBJ2-7; 8 bases fit TRBD1. The germline CDR1 and CDR2 sequences are SGDLS and YYNGEE. V gave up 10 bases and J gave up 3 bases; unmatched junction bases: 12. There are 14 residues in the CDR3. CDR3 in amino acids: CASSPQGVDYEQYF. CDR3 DNA: TGTGCCTCCTCACCACAGGGGGTGGACTACGAGCAGTACTTC. The full variable domain, its missing parts supplied by reference TRBV9 and TRBJ2-7, is DSGVTQTPKHLITATGQRVTLRCSPRSGDLSVYWYQQSLDQGLQFLIQYYNGEERAKGNILERFSAQQFPDLHSELNLSSLELGDSALYFCASSPQGVDYEQYFGPGTRLTVT.

This clone was seen only once. The CDR3 reads CAWSVRLAGRTDTQYF. As DNA, the CDR3 is TGTGCCTGGAGTGTAAGACTAGCGGGGAGAACAGATACGCAGTATTTT. The gene calls are TRBV30 and TRBJ2-3, with 11 positions matching TRBD2. Germline V gives CDR1 GTSNPN, CDR2 SVGIG (reference sequence). With V trimmed by 0 bases and J by 3 bases, 5 bases remained unmatched. CDR3 length equals 16 residues.